The 15 T cell receptor beta chains below come from one sample, sequenced in a study of regulatory and conventional T cells in RAG deficiency. The table came from immunoSEQ multiplex PCR; TCRdb's copy has only in-frame clones and leaves some out. The profile shows 25,000 to 35,000 clones, 80% to 95% of them singletons. Blood CD4+ CD25-high CD127-low regulatory T cells supplied the genomic DNA template. This sample was also put to use in a study of regulatory T cells. From that study: The primer mix had 52 TRBV and 13 TRBJ primers.

Specimen: Tregs sorted from blood. The source of these receptors is a human donor in good health.

This clone appeared a single time. The junction does not match germline at one end; this may be a read error. The chain joins TRBV6-1 to TRBJ1-6; weak D call: TRBD1 (5 bases). The CDR3 covers 15 residues. Germline V CDR1 and CDR2: MNHNS, SASEGT. CDR3 nucleotide sequence: TGTGCCAGCAGAGCTCCGAGGCAGGGAGGTTCACTCCTCCACTTT. The encoded protein is CASRAPRQGGSLLHF.

This chain connects TRBV28 to TRBJ1-2; 7 bases are a match to TRBD1. Germline values: CDR1 MDHEN, CDR2 SYDVKM. There are 15 residues in the CDR3. V was clipped by 5 bases and J by 7 bases; unmatched bases: 13. The CDR3 DNA reads as TGTGCCAGCAGTAAGCCCCCCACAGGGGTGTTTGGCTACACCTTC. Amino acids: CASSKPPTGVFGYTF.

This rearrangement joins TRBV5-6 to TRBJ2-2, with D perhaps TRBD2 (6 bases). This CDR3 contains 16 residues. The germline V and J ends were trimmed by 5 bases and 3 bases, with 17 bases remaining between them. Looked up from germline, CDR1 is SGHDT and CDR2 is YYEEEE. Here the CDR3 DNA reads TGTGCCAGCAGGTTTTTTCGGGGGACGTACACCGGGGAGCTGTTTTTT. Its translation: CASRFFRGTYTGELFF.

This chain connects TRBV18 to TRBJ2-7, with D possibly being TRBD2 (6 bases). This CDR3 contains 15 residues. The V end was cut by 3 bases, the J end by 3 bases, with 15 bases between. Germline CDR1 KGHSH, CDR2 LQKENI. The CDR3 region is CASSPHTGRGYEQYF. The CDR3 region has the DNA TGTGCCAGCTCACCGCATACCGGGAGAGGCTACGAGCAGTACTTC.

This chain links TRBV5-1 with TRBJ1-2, with D perhaps matching TRBD1 (5 bases). This CDR3 has 15 amino acids. Germline V gene data show CDR1 as SGHRS and CDR2 as YFSETQ. The V end was cut by 2 bases, the J end by 4 bases, with 15 bases between. The CDR3 is CASSLQDSTGYGYTF. For the CDR3, the DNA is TGCGCCAGCAGCTTACAGGACTCGACTGGCTATGGCTACACCTTC.

This rearrangement joins TRBV9 to TRBJ1-6; the match to TRBD1 covers 7 bases. This CDR3 spans 16 amino acids. The germline gives CDR1 SGDLS, CDR2 YYNGEE. With 0 bases clipped from V and 7 bases from J, the junction kept 7 bases outside the gene matches. CDR3 amino acids: CASSVGQGRENSPLHF. The CDR3 DNA sequence: TGTGCCAGCAGCGTAGGACAGGGAAGAGAGAATTCACCCCTCCACTTT.

V and J are TRBV5-1 and TRBJ2-1; TRBD1 agrees at 11 bases. Trimming removed 5 bases from V and 5 bases from J; junction bases left unmatched: 6. In germline, CDR1 is SGHRS, CDR2 YFSETQ. The CDR3 has 15 residues. The CDR3 nucleotides read TGCGCCAGCAGACCCGGACAGGGGGCTAACAATGAGCAGTTCTTC. Its translation is CASRPGQGANNEQFF.

This chain joins TRBV9 and TRBJ2-2; D might be TRBD1 (6 bases). CDR1 SGDLS and CDR2 YYNGEE come from the germline V gene. V lost 0 bases, J lost 1 base, and 13 bases lay in between. The CDR3 is made up of 17 amino acids. The CDR3 DNA reads TGTGCCAGCAGCGTAGCGACGGACAGTCTGAACACCGGGGAGCTGTTTTTT. It is translated as CASSVATDSLNTGELFF.

The chain recombines TRBV5-6 with TRBJ2-3; D unresolved. Trimming shortened V by 2 bases and J by 2 bases, and 9 bases separated the two germline ends. The V gene's germline CDR1 is SGHDT and CDR2 YYEEEE. This CDR3 region has 14 residues. Written as DNA, the CDR3 is TGTGCCAGCAGCTTAACGGGCCTCACAGATACGCAGTATTTT. Protein product: CASSLTGLTDTQYF.

There are a few counts of this clone. The chain links TRBV4-1 to TRBJ2-7, with 9 bases identical to TRBD2. V lost 1 base and J lost 3; bases outside the gene matches: 4. This CDR3 has 15 amino acids. Germline loops: CDR1 MGHRA, CDR2 YSYEKL. For the CDR3, the DNA is TGCGCCAGCAGCCAAGTCGATAGCGGGGGCTACGAGCAGTACTTC. Amino acids: CASSQVDSGGYEQYF.

The chain carries TRBV25-1 and TRBJ2-1; D gene uncertain. The germline CDR1 and CDR2 sequences are MGHDK and SYGVNS. The CDR3 is 14 amino acids. Deletions cut 2 bases from V and 8 bases from J, with 13 bases between. CDR3 sequence (DNA): TGTGCCAGCAGTGAACCGATAGTGAAATATGAGCAGTTCTTC. This gives the protein CASSEPIVKYEQFF.

The J gene is TRBJ1-2, the V gene TRBV19, with 8 nucleotides matching TRBD1. The CDR3 is made up of 13 amino acids. Germline CDR1 LNHDA, CDR2 SQIVND (reference sequence). J was trimmed by 8 bases and V by 5 bases; bases with no gene match: 7. This CDR3 is CASSGTGGRGYTF. For the CDR3, the DNA is TGTGCCAGTAGTGGAACAGGGGGGCGCGGCTACACCTTC.

The chain joins TRBV12-5 to TRBJ1-3, with no clear D. CDR3 size: 19 residues. The V gene lost 2 bases and the J gene lost 2 bases, with 22 bases spanning the gap. Looked up from germline, CDR1 is LGHNT and CDR2 is FRNRAP. CDR3 protein: CASGLPVGGRPPPGNTIYF. DNA of the CDR3: TGTGCTAGTGGTTTGCCGGTGGGAGGGAGGCCCCCCCCTGGAAACACCATATATTTT. Full variable domain (remainder filled in from reference TRBV12-5 and TRBJ1-3): DARVTQTPRHKVTEMGQEVTMRCQPILGHNTVFWYRQTMMQGLELLAYFRNRAPLDDSGMPKDRFSAEMPDATLATLKIQPSEPRDSAVYFCASGLPVGGRPPPGNTIYFGEGSWLTVV.

V usage is TRBV19 and J usage is TRBJ2-7, with 12 nucleotides matching TRBD2. V shed 6 bases and J 3 bases; nucleotides not matched to a gene: 6. The germline CDR1 and CDR2 sequences are LNHDA and SQIVND (reference sequence). The CDR3 length is 15 residues. CDR3 sequence reads: CASRASGGVIYEQYF. CDR3 nucleotide sequence: TGTGCCAGTAGGGCTAGCGGGGGGGTAATCTACGAGCAGTACTTC. Supplemented by reference TRBV19 and TRBJ2-7, the full variable domain reads DGGITQSPKYLFRKEGQNVTLSCEQNLNHDAMYWYRQDPGQGLRLIYYSQIVNDFQKGDIAEGYSVSREKKESFPLTVTSAQKNPTAFYLCASRASGGVIYEQYFGPGTRLTVT.

The chain has TRBV4-1 and TRBJ1-4, with D possibly being TRBD1 (5 bases). The CDR3 runs to 16 residues. From germline, CDR1 is MGHRA and CDR2 YSYEKL. The V and J ends lost 4 bases and 8 bases respectively, with 20 bases between them. The CDR3 sequence is CASSRGLGRGEEKLFF. The CDR3 DNA follows: TGCGCCAGCAGCCGTGGACTAGGCCGGGGGGAGGAAAAACTGTTTTTT.